This T cell receptor (beta chain) was recovered during a study of cytomegalovirus exposure and HLA in healthy donors. Whole-study results and caveats: TCR beta V- and J-gene trimming, according to a later analysis, was linked to a missense DCLRE1C variant. What TCR beta sequences reportedly achieved was accurate prediction of HLA-A and HLA-B alleles in most subjects.

About this clone itself: The antigen remains unidentified.

Germline assignment: CDR1 SGHTA and CDR2 FQGNSA. Trimming at V came to 5 bases and at J to 5 bases, leaving 8 bases not matched to a gene. CDR3 length equals 14 residues. This PCR relied on a set of 60 Vbeta primers and 13 Jbeta primers. The data were produced by immunoSEQ multiplex PCR, yet TCRdb's version contains in-frame clones alone and is incomplete. The sample has 64,000 or so clones, roughly 87% seen once. The sample comprised PBMCs. The sequence derives from a female donor in good health and CMV-seronegative. The V and J genes are TRBV7-2 and TRBJ1-1, with 7 bases that match TRBD1. The CDR3 sequence: CASSPRTGRTEAFF. Here the CDR3 DNA reads TGTGCCAGCAGCCCGCGGACAGGTCGGACTGAAGCTTTCTTT.